The clone carrying this TCR beta chain was seen many times. This sample is part of a study of T-cell reconstitution after alpha-beta-depleted transplantation in children. Unique molecular identifiers were incorporated during preparation of the TCRbeta library. TCRdb reprocessed the PCR reads via MiXCR and lists one record per CDR3 protein. The repertoire holds 700,000 or so distinct CDR3 sequences, with under 15% as singletons. This CDR3 region has 12 residues. In germline, CDR1 is MNHEY, CDR2 SVGAGI. Trimming took 2 bases from V and 6 from J, leaving 4 bases between them. J is TRBJ2-2 and V is TRBV6-5; D gene uncertain. Sequencing was performed on PBMCs, taken before TCRalphabeta/CD19-depleted stem cell transplant. This clonotype was sampled from a girl aged 2 to 9 with congenital amegakaryocytic thrombocytopenia, due to receive a stem cell transplant. The CDR3 bases are TGTGCCAGCAGTTACGAGGCCGGGGAGCTGTTTTTT. As protein: CASSYEAGELFF.